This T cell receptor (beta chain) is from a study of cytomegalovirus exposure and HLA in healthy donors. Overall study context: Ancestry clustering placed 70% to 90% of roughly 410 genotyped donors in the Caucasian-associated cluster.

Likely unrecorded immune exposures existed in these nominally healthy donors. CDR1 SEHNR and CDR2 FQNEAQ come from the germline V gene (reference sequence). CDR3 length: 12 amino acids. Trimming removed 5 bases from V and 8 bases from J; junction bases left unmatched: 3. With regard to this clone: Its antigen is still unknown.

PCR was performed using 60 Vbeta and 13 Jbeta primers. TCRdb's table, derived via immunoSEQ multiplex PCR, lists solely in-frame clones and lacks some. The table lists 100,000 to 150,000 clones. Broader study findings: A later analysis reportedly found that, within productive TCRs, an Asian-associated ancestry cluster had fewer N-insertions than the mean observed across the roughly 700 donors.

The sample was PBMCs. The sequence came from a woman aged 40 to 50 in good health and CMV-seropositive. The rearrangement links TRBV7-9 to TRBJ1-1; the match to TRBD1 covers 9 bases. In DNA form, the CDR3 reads TGTGCCAGCAGCCCCGGGACAGGGGAAGCTTTCTTT. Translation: CASSPGTGEAFF.